These 13 T cell receptor beta chains came from one sample sequenced in a study of blood T cell repertoires in COVID-19. Data came from immunoSEQ multiplex PCR; TCRdb stores just in-frame clones and leaves some out. This repertoire shows 210,000 or so clones, around nine tenths found once; its top ten account for around 2.9%. The sample consisted of peripheral blood. These receptors originate from an older woman with acute or convalescent COVID-19.

This clone was observed once. J is TRBJ1-5 and V is TRBV4-3; tentative D call: TRBD1 (5 bases). The CDR3 contains 16 residues. The germline V gene encodes CDR1 LGHNA and CDR2 YSLEER. Trimming pared 0 bases from V and 3 bases from J, leaving 12 bases between. The CDR3 sequence is CASSQDMSGLNQPQHF. In DNA, the CDR3 is TGCGCCAGCAGCCAAGACATGTCAGGGCTCAATCAGCCCCAGCATTTT.

The chain combines TRBV18 with TRBJ1-6; 10 bases agree with TRBD1. Germline CDR1 KGHSH, CDR2 LQKENI. This CDR3 region has 14 residues. The J segment lost 10 bases and the V segment lost 3 bases, leaving 3 bases of the junction unmatched. CDR3 in amino acids: CASSPTGGVSPLHF. In DNA, the CDR3 is TGTGCCAGCTCACCGACAGGGGGCGTATCACCCCTCCACTTT.

The V and J genes are TRBV5-1 and TRBJ2-5; 13 bases agree with TRBD2. The CDR3 contains 16 residues. Germline-derived CDR1 and CDR2 are SGHRS and YFSETQ. V trimming: 3 bases; J trimming: 2 bases; junction bases outside the gene matches: 4. This chain's CDR3 is CASSWGLAGRQETQYF. Written as DNA, the CDR3 is TGCGCCAGCAGCTGGGGACTAGCGGGACGGCAAGAGACCCAGTACTTC. Supplemented by reference TRBV5-1 and TRBJ2-5, the full variable domain reads KAGVTQTPRYLIKTRGQQVTLSCSPISGHRSVSWYQQTPGQGLQFLFEYFSETQRNKGNFPGRFSGRQFSNSRSEMNVSTLELGDSALYLCASSWGLAGRQETQYFGPGTRLLVL.

The V and J genes are TRBV7-2 and TRBJ2-7; TRBD2 aligns across 12 bases. V shed 6 bases and J 2 bases; nucleotides not matched to a gene: 5. Per germline, CDR1 SGHTA and CDR2 FQGNSA. This CDR3 spans 15 amino acids. The CDR3 spells CASRGTSGSPYEQYF. CDR3 DNA: TGTGCCAGCAGGGGGACTAGCGGGTCCCCCTACGAGCAGTACTTC.

This chain joins TRBV11-2 and TRBJ2-7; 9 nucleotides align to TRBD2. Germline V gene data show CDR1 as SGHAT and CDR2 as FQNNGV. This CDR3 has 17 amino acids. V shed 5 bases and J 3 bases; nucleotides not matched to a gene: 14. In DNA, the CDR3 is TGTGCCAGCAGCCCACCGTACGGACTAGCGAGCCACTACGAGCAGTACTTC. This translates into CASSPPYGLASHYEQYF.

V is TRBV28 and J is TRBJ1-4; D call uncertain. With 8 bases removed from V and 7 bases from J, the gap between germline ends came to 8 bases. Germline-derived CDR1 and CDR2 are MDHEN and SYDVKM. There are 11 residues in the CDR3. DNA for the CDR3: TGTGCCAGCGGCTCTAGTGAAAAACTGTTTTTT. As protein: CASGSSEKLFF.

This chain uses TRBV28 with TRBJ1-5; TRBD1 aligns across 9 bases. The germline CDR1 and CDR2 sequences are MDHEN and SYDVKM. J gave up 0 bases and V 6 bases, and 6 bases lay outside the gene matches. The CDR3 is made up of 16 amino acids. CDR3: CASSLTGGNSNQPQHF. In DNA, the CDR3 is TGTGCCAGCAGCCTGACAGGGGGTAATAGCAATCAGCCCCAGCATTTT.

The chain carries TRBV7-3 and TRBJ1-1; D call uncertain. The length of the CDR3 is 13 residues. V was pared by 0 bases and J by 5 bases, with 7 bases between. Germline CDR1 and CDR2: SGHTA and FQGTGA. CDR3 in DNA: TGTGCCAGCAGCTTAACGATCGGTACTGAAGCTTTCTTT. Amino acid sequence: CASSLTIGTEAFF.

V and J are TRBV5-5 and TRBJ2-1; 7 bases match TRBD1. Per the germline V gene, CDR1 is SGHKS and CDR2 is YYEKEE (reference sequence). The CDR3 loop spans 16 amino acids. The V and J ends lost 4 bases and 4 bases, in that order; junction bases with no gene match: 11. In DNA form, the CDR3 reads TGTGCCAGCAGCATAGACTGGGACAGATCTTACAATGAGCAGTTCTTC. Translation gives CASSIDWDRSYNEQFF.

This chain joins TRBV25-1 and TRBJ2-6; D may be TRBD2 (5 bases). CDR1 and CDR2 from the germline V gene are MGHDK and SYGVNS. The ends were cut back, 3 bases at V and 0 bases at J, with 9 bases in the middle. This CDR3 has 16 residues. The CDR3 bases are TGTGCCAGCAGTGAGCGGGTCAGCTCTGGGGCCAACGTCCTGACTTTC. Its protein product is CASSERVSSGANVLTF.

The chain employs TRBV18 and TRBJ2-1, with 8 bases identical to TRBD1. The CDR3 extends over 15 amino acids. The V and J ends lost 0 bases and 3 bases, in that order; junction bases with no gene match: 1. CDR1 and CDR2 from the germline V gene are KGHSH and LQKENI. In nucleotides, the CDR3 is TGTGCCAGCTCACCACCTGGGACAGGCTACAATGAGCAGTTCTTC. This gives the protein CASSPPGTGYNEQFF.

J is TRBJ1-4 and V is TRBV15; 7 nucleotides match TRBD1. The CDR3 loop spans 17 amino acids. The V and J ends lost 1 base and 4 bases, in that order; junction bases with no gene match: 9. Germline V gene lookup returns CDR1 LNHNV and CDR2 YYDKDF (reference sequence). The CDR3 sequence: CATSRGRRGTDNEKLFF. CDR3 nucleotide sequence: TGTGCCACCAGCAGAGGACGGCGCGGGACAGATAATGAAAAACTGTTTTTT.

The rearrangement joins TRBV18 to TRBJ1-5, with D perhaps matching TRBD1 (5 bases). Germline V lookup: CDR1 KGHSH, CDR2 LQKENI. The CDR3 consists of 15 residues. Trimming removed 2 bases from V and 4 bases from J, with 12 bases in between. CDR3 protein: CASSPGGFGNQPQHF. For the CDR3, the DNA is TGTGCCAGCTCACCAGGGGGGTTTGGGAATCAGCCCCAGCATTTT. Filled out from reference TRBV18 and TRBJ1-5, the complete variable domain reads NAGVMQNPRHLVRRRGQEARLRCSPMKGHSHVYWYRQLPEEGLKFMVYLQKENIIDESGMPKERFSAEFPKEGPSILRIQQVVRGDSAAYFCASSPGGFGNQPQHFGDGTRLSIL.